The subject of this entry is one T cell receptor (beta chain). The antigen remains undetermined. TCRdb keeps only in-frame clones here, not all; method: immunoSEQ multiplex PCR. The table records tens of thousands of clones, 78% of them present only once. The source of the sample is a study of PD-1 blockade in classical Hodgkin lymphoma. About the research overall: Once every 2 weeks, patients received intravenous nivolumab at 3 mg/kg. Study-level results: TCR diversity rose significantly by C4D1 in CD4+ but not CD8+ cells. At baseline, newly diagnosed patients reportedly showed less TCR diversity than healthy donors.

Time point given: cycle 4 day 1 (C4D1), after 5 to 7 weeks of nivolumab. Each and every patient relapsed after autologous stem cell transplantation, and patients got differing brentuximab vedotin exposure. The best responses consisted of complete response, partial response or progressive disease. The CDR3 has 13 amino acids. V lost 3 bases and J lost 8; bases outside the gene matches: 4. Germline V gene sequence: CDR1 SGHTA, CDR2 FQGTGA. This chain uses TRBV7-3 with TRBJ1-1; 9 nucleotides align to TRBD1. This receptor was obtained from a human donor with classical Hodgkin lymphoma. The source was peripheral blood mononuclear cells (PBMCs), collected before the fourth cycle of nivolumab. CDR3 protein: CASSFGTGQEAFF. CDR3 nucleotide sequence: TGTGCCAGCAGCTTTGGGACAGGGCAAGAAGCTTTCTTT.